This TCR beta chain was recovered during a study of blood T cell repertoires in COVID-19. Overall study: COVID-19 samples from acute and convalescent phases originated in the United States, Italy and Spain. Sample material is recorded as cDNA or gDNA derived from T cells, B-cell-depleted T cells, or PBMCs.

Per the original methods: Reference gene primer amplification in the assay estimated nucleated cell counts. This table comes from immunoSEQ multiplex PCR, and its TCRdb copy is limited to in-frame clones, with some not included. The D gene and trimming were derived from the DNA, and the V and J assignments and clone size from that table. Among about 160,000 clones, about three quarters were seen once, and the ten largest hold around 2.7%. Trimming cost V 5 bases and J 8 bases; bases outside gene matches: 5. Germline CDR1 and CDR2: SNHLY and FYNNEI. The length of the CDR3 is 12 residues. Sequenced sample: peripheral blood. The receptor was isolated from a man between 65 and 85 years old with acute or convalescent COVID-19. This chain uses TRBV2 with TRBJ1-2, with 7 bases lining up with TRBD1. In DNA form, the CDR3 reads TGTGCCAGCAGTAACAGGGGAGGCGGCTACACCTTC. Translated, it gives CASSNRGGGYTF.